The entry below describes one T cell receptor (beta chain). Its specificity is not known. The treatment: oral pan-JAK inhibitor, 5-10 mg twice daily. CDR1 is MNHEY and CDR2 is SVGAGI in the germline V gene. The CDR3 totals 15 residues. V lost 3 bases, J lost 0 bases, and 9 bases lay in between. The data stem from a study of CD8+ T cells in alopecia areata. Study in general: Treated individuals took tofacitinib by mouth, 5 to 10 mg twice daily. Study results and limitations: Under tofacitinib, numerous expanded lesional clonotypes remained detectable in scalp and blood. Clarity of TCR sharing across patients fell short of that in mice, possibly HLA-related.

Isolated RNA was reverse transcribed into cDNA used as the sequencing template. This table comes from immunoSEQ multiplex PCR, and its TCRdb copy is limited to in-frame clones, with some not included. In the table there are 210,000 or so clones, more than 60% of which are singletons. The starting material was CD4+ T cells sorted from blood, obtained between weeks 43 and 45, from a patient treated with tofacitinib. The clonotype was recovered from a human donor with alopecia areata. The genes are TRBV6-5 and TRBJ2-1, with D possibly being TRBD1 or TRBD2 (5 bases each). Here the CDR3 reads CASSYEGISYNEQFF. CDR3 nucleotide sequence: TGTGCCAGCAGTTATGAGGGGATCTCCTACAATGAGCAGTTCTTC.